The T cell receptor (beta chain) described here comes from a study of blood T cell repertoires in COVID-19. Study information: Whether acute or convalescent, the COVID-19 samples came from the United States, Italy and Spain. T cells, B-cell-depleted T cells, or PBMCs supplied cDNA or gDNA.

Germline V gene lookup returns CDR1 LNHNV and CDR2 YYDKDF (reference sequence). The CDR3 is 16 residues long. V dropped 1 base and J dropped 2; count of bases not matched to a gene: 7. Clones were sequenced by immunoSEQ multiplex PCR, and TCRdb holds only the in-frame ones, with some missing. Found here are more than 110,000 clones, 85% of them singletons; the top ten hold 2.5% to 3%. The gene calls are TRBV15 and TRBJ2-5; 7 bases line up with TRBD1. Sequenced sample: peripheral blood. The TCR was taken from a man aged 50-59 years with acute or convalescent COVID-19. CDR3: CATSRVDREIQETQYF. CDR3 DNA sequence: TGTGCCACCAGCAGAGTAGACAGGGAGATTCAAGAGACCCAGTACTTC.